Below are 14 T cell receptor beta chains sequenced from a single sample in a study of graft-versus-host responses after intestinal transplantation. Repertoires were generated with immunoSEQ multiplex PCR, while TCRdb's copy carries only in-frame clones and drops some. Of 150,000 or so clones listed, around nine tenths were seen once; the top ten hold about 0.19%. These receptors' targets are unknown. This material consisted of unstimulated CD4+ T cells sorted from spleen or lymph node cells, taken before intestinal transplant. The receptors shown here come from a human donor who received an intestinal transplant.

The gene calls are TRBV27 and TRBJ1-2, with D maybe TRBD1 (6 bases). Germline lookup yields CDR1 MNHEY and CDR2 SMNVEV (reference sequence). CDR3 size: 16 residues. With 3 bases removed from V and 8 bases from J, the gap between germline ends came to 22 bases. The CDR3 DNA is TGTGCCAGCAGTTTCCTACCCCCGGGGGGCGGAGGGGGCTACACCTTC. Amino acid sequence: CASSFLPPGGGGGYTF.

The CDR3 protein is CASSETLGPGYTF. The CDR3 nucleotides read TGTGCCAGCAGTGAAACCCTCGGACCAGGCTACACCTTC. This sequence joins TRBV6-1 and TRBJ1-2; no reliable D call. CDR3 length: 13 amino acids. Germline CDR1 and CDR2: MNHNS and SASEGT. The ends were cut back, 2 bases at V and 8 bases at J, with 12 bases in the middle.

The chain links TRBV19 to TRBJ2-5; D unclear. Trimming removed 6 bases at V and 4 bases at J, with 6 bases between. Germline CDR1 is LNHDA and CDR2 is SQIVND (reference sequence). This CDR3 contains 11 residues. This CDR3 reads CASRVGETQYF. CDR3 coding DNA: TGTGCCAGTAGGGTCGGAGAGACCCAGTACTTC.

The gene calls are TRBV1 and TRBJ2-3; the D call of TRBD2 is as the table states it, not checked on the DNA. TRBV1 is an annotated pseudogene. The length of the CDR3 is 14 residues. Here the CDR3 DNA reads TGCACCAGCAGAAAAGAGTATTGCACAGATACGCAGTATTTT. It yields the protein CTSRKEYCTDTQYF.

This chain connects TRBV7-3 to TRBJ2-6; D remains unclear. Trimming removed 5 bases from V and 4 bases from J, with 15 bases in between. This CDR3 is 16 amino acids long. From germline, CDR1 is SGHTA and CDR2 FQGTGA. CDR3 coding DNA: TGTGCCAGCAGCCTATGGACGGATGCCGGGGCCAACGTCCTGACTTTC. Its translation is CASSLWTDAGANVLTF.

This clone was seen only once. The chain recombines TRBV18 with TRBJ2-7, with 8 bases identical to TRBD2. CDR3 length: 17 residues. Per the germline V gene, CDR1 is KGHSH and CDR2 is LQKENI. Trimming took 4 bases from V and 5 from J; bases not matched to a gene: 16. The CDR3 reads CASSLKVPGLGVHEQYF. The CDR3 DNA is TGTGCCAGCTCACTTAAAGTACCGGGACTAGGAGTCCACGAGCAGTACTTC.

This chain connects TRBV28 to TRBJ1-5; maybe TRBD1 (6 bases). The germline gives CDR1 MDHEN, CDR2 SYDVKM. V lost 6 bases to trimming and J lost 9 bases, with 21 bases between them. The CDR3 is 15 amino acids. For the CDR3, the DNA is TGTGCCAGCAGCTCGCCCGGGGGCCGATATCCGCCCCAGCATTTT. Its translation is CASSSPGGRYPPQHF.

The V and J genes are TRBV28 and TRBJ1-2; 9 bases line up with TRBD1. Germline CDR1 MDHEN, CDR2 SYDVKM. After removal of 5 bases from V and 8 bases from J, the junction contained 9 bases not matched to a gene. The CDR3 covers 14 residues. The CDR3 here is CASSPSGTGRGYTF. For the CDR3, the DNA is TGTGCCAGCAGTCCATCCGGGACAGGGAGGGGCTACACCTTC.

The chain is built from TRBV5-4 and TRBJ1-1; D possibly corresponds to TRBD1 (6 bases). The CDR3 runs to 16 residues. V lost 0 bases, J lost 0 bases, and 12 bases lay in between. Germline-derived CDR1 and CDR2 are SGHNT and YYREEE (reference sequence). The CDR3 DNA reads as TGTGCCAGCAGCTTGGATTTGAGGGGGATGAACACTGAAGCTTTCTTT. Translation gives CASSLDLRGMNTEAFF.

The gene calls are TRBV7-9 and TRBJ1-3; D is possibly TRBD1 (5 bases). The CDR3 has 15 amino acids. Germline loops: CDR1 SEHNR, CDR2 FQNEAQ (reference sequence). Trimming removed 2 bases at V and 2 bases at J, with 10 bases between. This CDR3 reads CASSLSSGTGNTIYF. The CDR3 nucleotides are TGTGCCAGCAGCTTATCGTCAGGGACTGGAAACACCATATATTTT.

V usage is TRBV5-1 and J usage is TRBJ1-4, with D possibly TRBD1 on 5 matching bases. The CDR3 covers 14 residues. CDR1 is SGHRS and CDR2 is YFSETQ in the germline V gene. V lost 0 bases, J lost 8 bases, and 11 bases lay in between. The CDR3 region has the DNA TGCGCCAGCAGCTTGGGGGGCATTCGAGAAAAACTGTTTTTT. Protein: CASSLGGIREKLFF.

The gene calls are TRBV7-8 and TRBJ1-1, with D unclear. Germline values: CDR1 SGHVS, CDR2 FQNEAQ. V was cut by 3 bases and J by 0 bases, with 14 bases left in between. The CDR3 has 16 amino acids. CDR3 sequence reads: CASSFPPGRMNTEAFF. Written as DNA, the CDR3 is TGTGCCAGCAGCTTCCCGCCCGGTCGTATGAACACTGAAGCTTTCTTT.

The chain joins TRBV9 to TRBJ2-1, with 7 bases identical to TRBD2. V trimming: 3 bases; J trimming: 9 bases; junction bases outside the gene matches: 3. In germline, CDR1 is SGDLS, CDR2 YYNGEE. The CDR3 is made up of 12 amino acids. CDR3 nucleotide sequence: TGTGCCAGCAGCGGGGAGGGAGGTGAGCAGTTCTTC. Translated: CASSGEGGEQFF.

The rearrangement uses TRBV6-1 and TRBJ2-1; tentatively, D is TRBD1 (5 bases). CDR3 length: 16 residues. Per the germline V gene, CDR1 is MNHNS and CDR2 is SASEGT. Trimming took off 2 bases at V and 5 bases at J, with 16 bases between the two ends. CDR3 coding DNA: TGTGCCAGCAGTGAACATGACAGAATTGTCAACAATGAGCAGTTCTTC. Its protein is CASSEHDRIVNNEQFF.